This TCR beta chain was identified in a study of blood T cells in healthy people across ages. At least ten counts were recorded for this clonotype. PCR was performed a second time for roughly 6 to 12 cycles using a sample-barcoded 5' primer and a J-beta primer mix. TCRdb independently ran MiXCR on the 5' RACE reads; one entry per CDR3 protein. The profile covers 600,000 or so distinct CDR3 sequences, with 25% to 30% appearing a single time and about 15% taken by the ten largest. Germline lookup yields CDR1 SEHNR and CDR2 FQNEAQ (reference sequence). This CDR3 has 14 amino acids. V was shortened by 1 base and J by 4 bases, with 8 bases between the two germline ends.

Sequenced input: blood. The chain links TRBV7-9 to TRBJ2-1; D is undetermined. This TCR derives from a woman aged 80 or over in good health. This CDR3 reads CASSLEARYNEQFF. CDR3 DNA sequence: TGTGCCAGCAGCTTAGAGGCGAGGTACAATGAGCAGTTCTTC.